Listed here are 10 T cell receptor beta chains from one sample, sequenced in a study of blood T cell repertoires in COVID-19. Some clones are missing from TCRdb's copy, which holds only in-frame ones; the method was immunoSEQ multiplex PCR. The sample comprises about 91,000 clones, 88% of which are singletons, and around 4.5% rests with the top ten. Sequenced input: peripheral blood. The receptors were sampled from a woman aged 80 or older with active COVID-19.

The gene calls are TRBV7-9 and TRBJ2-3; 9 positions match TRBD1. V was clipped by 5 bases and J by 2 bases; unmatched bases: 8. This CDR3 has 16 amino acids. Germline assignment: CDR1 SEHNR and CDR2 FQNEAQ (reference sequence). Written as DNA, the CDR3 is TGTGCCAGCAGCCCCTGGGACAGGGCGACCACAGATACGCAGTATTTT. Translating it yields CASSPWDRATTDTQYF.

In nucleotides, the CDR3 is TGTGCCAGTAGTATAGGAGGGTCCGAGCAGTACTTC. This translates into CASSIGGSEQYF. V gene TRBV19 combines with J gene TRBJ2-7; a possible D gene is TRBD2 (5 bases). The V end was cut by 1 base, the J end by 6 bases, with 7 bases between. This CDR3 has 12 amino acids. Germline values: CDR1 LNHDA, CDR2 SQIVND (reference sequence).

The V gene is TRBV5-4, the J gene TRBJ2-1; 7 nucleotides agree with TRBD2. The V and J ends lost 3 bases and 8 bases, in that order; junction bases with no gene match: 2. Germline CDR1 reads SGHNT; CDR2 reads YYREEE (reference sequence). CDR3 length: 12 amino acids. CDR3 amino acids: CASSWAGDEQFF. The CDR3 DNA reads as TGTGCCAGCAGCTGGGCGGGGGATGAGCAGTTCTTC.

The chain employs TRBV13 and TRBJ2-1; perhaps TRBD2 as D (6 bases). With 5 bases removed from V and 2 bases from J, the gap between germline ends came to 16 bases. The germline V gene has CDR1 PRHDT and CDR2 FYEKMQ (reference sequence). The CDR3 is 16 amino acids. The CDR3 is CASSGRGRNPYNEQFF. The CDR3, as DNA: TGTGCCAGCAGCGGGCGGGGCAGGAACCCCTACAATGAGCAGTTCTTC.

Note on this clone: At one end the junction does not follow the germline gene, possibly because of a read error. This chain links TRBV4-3 with TRBJ2-1; 8 bases map to TRBD2. Per the germline V gene, CDR1 is LGHNA and CDR2 is YSLEER. The CDR3 covers 13 residues. The CDR3 region is CASSQEREGRRIF. CDR3 sequence (DNA): TGCGCCAGCAGCCAAGAACGGGAGGGCCGAAGGATCTTC.

The chain uses TRBV2 and TRBJ2-7, with 8 bases fitting TRBD1. The CDR3 spans 14 residues. Germline loops: CDR1 SNHLY, CDR2 FYNNEI. V dropped 6 bases and J dropped 0; count of bases not matched to a gene: 4. This CDR3 is CASSVGTGSYEQYF. CDR3 bases: TGTGCCAGCAGCGTCGGGACAGGCTCCTACGAGCAGTACTTC. The full variable domain, its missing parts supplied by reference TRBV2 and TRBJ2-7, is EPEVTQTPSHQVTQMGQEVILRCVPISNHLYFYWYRQILGQKVEFLVSFYNNEISEKSEIFDDQFSVERPDGSNFTLKIRSTKLEDSAMYFCASSVGTGSYEQYFGPGTRLTVT.

V is TRBV5-4 and J is TRBJ2-3; no clear D gene. The V gene lost 0 bases and the J gene lost 4 bases, with 3 bases spanning the gap. This CDR3 contains 12 residues. Looked up from germline, CDR1 is SGHNT and CDR2 is YYREEE (reference sequence). The DNA of the CDR3 is TGTGCCAGCAGCTTGGGCGCAGATACGCAGTATTTT. Encoded protein: CASSLGADTQYF.

The chain recombines TRBV4-1 with TRBJ2-5, with 7 bases fitting TRBD2. CDR3 size: 16 residues. V trimming: 3 bases; J trimming: 0 bases; junction bases outside the gene matches: 7. CDR1 is MGHRA and CDR2 is YSYEKL in the germline V gene. The CDR3 reads CASSQERGAYQETQYF. The CDR3 DNA sequence: TGCGCCAGCAGCCAGGAGCGGGGTGCGTACCAAGAGACCCAGTACTTC.

The chain couples TRBV10-2 to TRBJ2-5; a weak D match, TRBD2 (6 bases). The CDR3 sequence is 14 residues long. Germline-derived CDR1 and CDR2 are WSHSY and SAAADI. V was cut by 8 bases and J by 4 bases, with 17 bases left in between. The CDR3 DNA reads as TGCGCCAGCGGGGGGTGGGAGTCAGGAGAGACCCAGTACTTC. Amino acid sequence: CASGGWESGETQYF.

This clone has only a few counts. The gene calls are TRBV19 and TRBJ1-1; maybe TRBD1 (6 bases). Trimming stripped 5 bases from V and 4 bases from J, with 14 bases between. Germline V gives CDR1 LNHDA, CDR2 SQIVND (reference sequence). This CDR3 has 14 amino acids. This CDR3 reads CASSGQGTLTEAFF. CDR3 DNA: TGTGCCAGTAGTGGTCAGGGGACCCTCACTGAAGCTTTCTTT. Supplemented by reference TRBV19 and TRBJ1-1, the full variable domain reads DGGITQSPKYLFRKEGQNVTLSCEQNLNHDAMYWYRQDPGQGLRLIYYSQIVNDFQKGDIAEGYSVSREKKESFPLTVTSAQKNPTAFYLCASSGQGTLTEAFFGQGTRLTVV.